This TCR beta chain came from a study of blood T cell repertoires in COVID-19. The CDR3 spans 14 residues. Trimming shortened V by 0 bases and J by 5 bases, and 10 bases separated the two germline ends. CDR1 is ENHRY and CDR2 is SYGVKD in the germline V gene. The authors' processing: Reference gene primers were amplified, and this amplification served to estimate nucleated cell counts. Generated by immunoSEQ multiplex PCR, the TCRdb table keeps only in-frame clones and is missing some. The V and J calls and clone size come from that table; D and trimming were worked out from the DNA. This sample has 220,000 or so clones, with under 90% found just once.

Sequenced sample: peripheral blood. This chain links TRBV10-3 with TRBJ1-1, with a weak D call TRBD1 (5 bases). This TCR was sampled from a woman aged 80 or over with acute or convalescent COVID-19. This CDR3 is CAISESGLSTEAFF. In nucleotides, the CDR3 is TGTGCCATCAGTGAGTCGGGACTGTCGACTGAAGCTTTCTTT.